The source of this T cell receptor beta chain is a study of T-cell reconstitution after alpha-beta-depleted transplantation in children. Preparing the TCRbeta library involved the use of unique molecular identifiers. In TCRdb, the PCR reads were re-called with MiXCR into one record per CDR3 protein. Found here are approximately 520,000 distinct CDR3 sequences, roughly 33% of them singletons; the top ten hold 2% to 2.5%. V was cut by 5 bases and J by 11 bases, with 15 bases left in between. The CDR3 runs to 12 residues. This clonotype was counted a few times. The material was PBMCs from the stem cell graft donor, obtained from the stem cell graft. The TCR was taken from a human donor who donated a stem cell graft to a child with aplastic anemia. This rearrangement joins TRBV12-3 or TRBV12-4 to TRBJ1-1; D remains unclear. CDR3 sequence: CASSRTIQRAFF. The CDR3 bases are TGTGCCAGCAGTCGGACGATTCAAAGGGCTTTCTTT.